The next 31 T cell receptor beta chains were all read from a single sample in a study of T cell changes during pregnancy in multiple sclerosis. TCRdb's copy holds only in-frame clones and misses some; the assay was immunoSEQ multiplex PCR. The repertoire holds approximately 36,000 clones, with 93% as singletons. This sample comprised CD4+ T cells from peripheral blood mononuclear cells, obtained in the first trimester of pregnancy. Every receptor here comes from a female donor with multiple sclerosis, enrolled in a pregnancy study.

Written as DNA, the CDR3 is TGCGCCAGCAGCCAAGTCAGAGGACAGGCGACCGGGGAGCTGTTTTTT. It yields the protein CASSQVRGQATGELFF. This chain joins TRBV4-3 and TRBJ2-2; 7 bases are a match to TRBD1. The V gene end was trimmed by 1 base and the J gene end by 5 bases; junction bases not matched to a gene: 7. Germline-derived CDR1 and CDR2 are LGHNA and YSLEER. CDR3 length equals 16 residues.

For the CDR3, the DNA is TGTGCCAGCAGCCAAGTAATTTCCCGCGGGAGAATAAACTATGGCTACACCTTC. As protein: CASSQVISRGRINYGYTF. The V and J genes are TRBV4-2 and TRBJ1-2; D call uncertain. The CDR3 runs to 18 residues. Germline values: CDR1 LGHNA, CDR2 YNFKEQ. V gave up 1 base and J gave up 2 bases, with 20 bases separating them.

Comments on this clone: Different DNA sequences within this sample yield the same CDR3. The chain recombines TRBV19 with TRBJ2-5, with 12 bases identical to TRBD1. The CDR3 loop spans 15 amino acids. Germline V lookup: CDR1 LNHDA, CDR2 SQIVND (reference sequence). Unmatched junction bases numbered 5, after V lost 4 bases and J lost 5 bases. The CDR3 protein is CASSRGTGGRETQYF. The CDR3 nucleotides are TGTGCCAGTAGTAGGGGGACAGGGGGCAGGGAGACCCAGTACTTC.

This clone was observed once. The chain links TRBV2 to TRBJ2-3; the D is unclear. There are 11 residues in the CDR3. V was trimmed by 3 bases and J by 5 bases, leaving 3 bases between them. Germline V lookup: CDR1 SNHLY, CDR2 FYNNEI. In DNA form, the CDR3 reads TGTGCCAGCAGTGAGAGAGATACGCAGTATTTT. Translated: CASSERDTQYF.

V gene TRBV5-1 combines with J gene TRBJ2-3; D may be TRBD2 (6 bases). V was pared by 4 bases and J by 6 bases, with 15 bases between. CDR3 length: 14 amino acids. Per the germline V gene, CDR1 is SGHRS and CDR2 is YFSETQ. CDR3 protein: CASSPAGGMDTQYF. The CDR3 region has the DNA TGCGCCAGCAGCCCGGCCGGGGGTATGGATACGCAGTATTTT.

The chain has TRBV6-1 and TRBJ2-3; TRBD1 might be the D (6 bases). Germline CDR1 MNHNS, CDR2 SASEGT. This CDR3 spans 15 amino acids. Trimming stripped 5 bases from V and 1 base from J, with 13 bases between. CDR3: CASSRQVPGTDTQYF. CDR3 nucleotides: TGTGCCAGCAGTCGACAGGTCCCTGGCACAGATACGCAGTATTTT.

The CDR3 sequence is CASSPRGGSETQYF. CDR3 DNA sequence: TGTGCCAGCAGCCCGAGGGGGGGCAGTGAGACCCAGTACTTC. The rearrangement joins TRBV5-4 to TRBJ2-5; a weak D match, TRBD2 (7 bases). Per germline, CDR1 SGHNT and CDR2 YYREEE (reference sequence). V lost 4 bases, J lost 5 bases, and 15 bases lay in between. The CDR3 is made up of 14 amino acids. Full variable domain (outside the CDR3, taken from reference TRBV5-4 and TRBJ2-5): ETGVTQSPTHLIKTRGQQVTLRCSSQSGHNTVSWYQQALGQGPQFIFQYYREEENGRGNFPPRFSGLQFPNYSSELNVNALELDDSALYLCASSPRGGSETQYFGPGTRLLVL.

The chain carries TRBV30 and TRBJ1-2; D perhaps matches TRBD1 (5 bases). Germline V gene sequence: CDR1 GTSNPN, CDR2 SVGIG (reference sequence). The CDR3 has 13 amino acids. Trimming removed 0 bases at V and 4 bases at J, with 9 bases between. The DNA for the CDR3 is TGTGCCTGGAGTGTCCAGGGCGGCTATGGCTACACCTTC. Its protein is CAWSVQGGYGYTF.

The genes are TRBV2 and TRBJ2-7; D perhaps matches TRBD2 (5 bases). The CDR3 has 11 amino acids. V dropped 6 bases and J dropped 5 bases, with 8 bases sitting between them. Looked up from germline, CDR1 is SNHLY and CDR2 is FYNNEI. The CDR3 spells CASSGNHEQYF. As DNA, the CDR3 is TGTGCCAGCAGCGGGAACCACGAGCAGTACTTC.

The chain carries TRBV7-3 and TRBJ2-3; D is possibly TRBD2 (6 bases). Trimming left V 0 bases short and J 1 base short, with 8 bases between. Per germline, CDR1 SGHTA and CDR2 FQGTGA. The CDR3 runs 15 residues. The CDR3 region is CASSLTGGGTDTQYF. CDR3 bases: TGTGCCAGCAGCTTAACCGGAGGGGGCACAGATACGCAGTATTTT.

V gene TRBV30 combines with J gene TRBJ2-7; tentative D call: TRBD2 (6 bases). With 0 bases removed from V and 0 bases from J, the gap between germline ends came to 12 bases. This CDR3 is 15 amino acids long. The germline CDR1 and CDR2 sequences are GTSNPN and SVGIG (reference sequence). In DNA form, the CDR3 reads TGTGCCTGGAGTGTATCGCTAGCGAGCTCCTACGAGCAGTACTTC. This sequence encodes CAWSVSLASSYEQYF.

The CDR3 sequence: CASSFGTGITDTQYF. Here the CDR3 DNA reads TGTGCCAGCAGCTTTGGGACAGGGATCACAGATACGCAGTATTTT. This chain uses TRBV7-2 with TRBJ2-3; 9 bases are shared with TRBD1. The V gene end was trimmed by 3 bases and the J gene end by 2 bases; junction bases not matched to a gene: 3. CDR3 length: 15 residues. Per the germline V gene, CDR1 is SGHTA and CDR2 is FQGNSA.

The rearrangement uses TRBV12-5 and TRBJ1-2, with D possibly being TRBD1 (6 bases). The CDR3 sequence is 14 residues long. V dropped 5 bases and J dropped 4 bases, with 14 bases sitting between them. The germline V gene has CDR1 LGHNT and CDR2 FRNRAP. The CDR3 region has the DNA TGTGCTAGTGGTGCGACCGGGACACCCTATGGCTACACCTTC. Translated, it gives CASGATGTPYGYTF.

This chain links TRBV6-1 with TRBJ1-5; no firm D call. This CDR3 spans 16 amino acids. V shed 4 bases and J shed 0 bases, with 13 bases lying between them. CDR1 is MNHNS, CDR2 SASEGT, per germline. The DNA of the CDR3 is TGTGCCAGCAGTGCACTGGGAGCATATAGCAATCAGCCCCAGCATTTT. Translation gives CASSALGAYSNQPQHF.

The V gene is TRBV5-4, the J gene TRBJ1-5; D perhaps matches TRBD1 (5 bases). Trimming shortened V by 4 bases and J by 2 bases, and 16 bases separated the two germline ends. Germline V CDR1 and CDR2: SGHNT, YYREEE (reference sequence). The CDR3 is 16 residues long. The DNA of the CDR3 is TGTGCCAGCAGCCTCGGGGGGGGGTTTGGCAATCAGCCCCAGCATTTT. Its translation is CASSLGGGFGNQPQHF.

This chain joins TRBV27 and TRBJ2-1; TRBD1 might be the D (6 bases). This CDR3 contains 15 residues. Trimming stripped 2 bases from V and 7 bases from J, with 15 bases between. CDR1 is MNHEY, CDR2 SMNVEV, per germline (reference sequence). The CDR3 DNA reads TGTGCCAGCAGTTTAATAGGGACAAGGGGAAATGAGCAGTTCTTC. This translates into CASSLIGTRGNEQFF.

The CDR3 region has the DNA TGTGCCAGCAGCTTGGCCTCGTGGGACAGGACCTACAATGAGCAGTTCTTC. Translated: CASSLASWDRTYNEQFF. This chain links TRBV5-4 with TRBJ2-1; 8 bases are shared with TRBD1. CDR3 length: 17 amino acids. Germline trimming cut 0 bases from V and 2 bases from J; bases unmatched to any gene: 7. Germline V gene data show CDR1 as SGHNT and CDR2 as YYREEE (reference sequence). Supplemented by reference TRBV5-4 and TRBJ2-1, the full variable domain reads ETGVTQSPTHLIKTRGQQVTLRCSSQSGHNTVSWYQQALGQGPQFIFQYYREEENGRGNFPPRFSGLQFPNYSSELNVNALELDDSALYLCASSLASWDRTYNEQFFGPGTRLTVL.

The chain is built from TRBV2 and TRBJ2-3; TRBD2 agrees at 11 bases. The V and J ends lost 8 bases and 3 bases, in that order; junction bases with no gene match: 4. This CDR3 has 14 residues. The germline CDR1 and CDR2 sequences are SNHLY and FYNNEI. As DNA, the CDR3 is TGTGCCAGCTCACTAGCGGGAGTTACAGATACGCAGTATTTT. As protein: CASSLAGVTDTQYF.

The rearrangement uses TRBV7-8 and TRBJ2-7; TRBD1 matches 9 bases. CDR3 length equals 13 residues. The ends lost 7 bases at V and 5 bases at J; junction bases unmatched: 6. Germline V gene data show CDR1 as SGHVS and CDR2 as FQNEAQ. The CDR3 reads CASKGQGENEQYF. The DNA of the CDR3 is TGTGCCAGCAAGGGACAGGGAGAAAACGAGCAGTACTTC. Based on the CDR3 plus reference TRBV7-8 and TRBJ2-7, the full variable domain is GAGVSQSPRYKVAKRGQDVALRCDPISGHVSLFWYQQALGQGPEFLTYFQNEAQLDKSGLPSDRFFAERPEGSVSTLKIQRTQQEDSAVYLCASKGQGENEQYFGPGTRLTVT.

This chain joins TRBV10-1 and TRBJ2-3; 8 bases are a match to TRBD1. The V gene end was trimmed by 3 bases and the J gene end by 4 bases; junction bases not matched to a gene: 6. CDR3 length equals 15 residues. Germline V gene data show CDR1 as WNHNN and CDR2 as SYGVQD (reference sequence). CDR3 sequence reads: CASSDSGGTSDTQYF. CDR3 sequence (DNA): TGCGCCAGCAGTGATTCAGGGGGCACGTCAGATACGCAGTATTTT.

This sequence joins TRBV7-8 and TRBJ1-2; 7 nucleotides line up with TRBD1. Germline CDR1 SGHVS, CDR2 FQNEAQ. V was clipped by 0 bases and J by 2 bases; unmatched bases: 0. This CDR3 region has 14 residues. CDR3 nucleotides: TGTGCCAGCAGCTTAGCGGGACAGAACTATGGCTACACCTTC. It encodes CASSLAGQNYGYTF.

This chain links TRBV18 with TRBJ2-3, with a tentative D call TRBD2 (6 bases). With 3 bases removed from V and 7 bases from J, the gap between germline ends came to 17 bases. Germline CDR1 and CDR2: KGHSH and LQKENI. There are 15 residues in the CDR3. In nucleotides, the CDR3 is TGTGCCAGCTCACCTGGGCTAGCGACCGGTAATACGCAGTATTTT. Translating it yields CASSPGLATGNTQYF. Full variable domain (missing parts from reference TRBV18 and TRBJ2-3): NAGVMQNPRHLVRRRGQEARLRCSPMKGHSHVYWYRQLPEEGLKFMVYLQKENIIDESGMPKERFSAEFPKEGPSILRIQQVVRGDSAAYFCASSPGLATGNTQYFGPGTRLTVL.

The V and J genes are TRBV11-2 and TRBJ2-2; 10 nucleotides align to TRBD2. The ends lost 4 bases at V and 4 bases at J; junction bases unmatched: 9. This CDR3 contains 17 residues. In germline, CDR1 is SGHAT, CDR2 FQNNGV. The CDR3 reads CASSSIKAGGFTGELFF. For the CDR3, the DNA is TGTGCCAGCAGCTCCATCAAAGCGGGAGGGTTCACCGGGGAGCTGTTTTTT.

The chain joins TRBV9 to TRBJ1-5; 8 nucleotides align to TRBD1. The V gene's germline CDR1 is SGDLS and CDR2 YYNGEE. CDR3 length equals 15 residues. V was pared by 0 bases and J by 11 bases, with 10 bases of the junction left unmatched. The CDR3 reads CASSVEGDRWGAQHF. CDR3 DNA sequence: TGTGCCAGCAGCGTAGAGGGGGACAGGTGGGGAGCCCAGCATTTT.

The rearrangement links TRBV6-6 to TRBJ2-7, with D tentatively TRBD2 (6 bases). Trimming left V 6 bases short and J 3 bases short, with 18 bases between. Germline V gene lookup returns CDR1 MNHNY and CDR2 SVGAGI (reference sequence). The CDR3 sequence is 15 residues long. This CDR3 is CASSSRDSIGYEQYF. The DNA of the CDR3 is TGTGCCAGCAGCAGCCGGGACTCAATTGGCTACGAGCAGTACTTC.

This rearrangement joins TRBV7-8 to TRBJ2-2; D is perhaps TRBD1 (7 bases). The CDR3 is made up of 16 amino acids. Trimming removed 5 bases at V and 5 bases at J, with 18 bases between. The germline gives CDR1 SGHVS, CDR2 FQNEAQ. DNA of the CDR3: TGTGCCAGCAGCCTACGCCAGGGGGGTAGAACCGGGGAGCTGTTTTTT. This gives the protein CASSLRQGGRTGELFF.

The chain links TRBV28 to TRBJ2-3, with 11 nucleotides matching TRBD1. This CDR3 is built from 16 residues. Unmatched junction bases numbered 8, after V lost 4 bases and J lost 5 bases. Germline CDR1 is MDHEN and CDR2 is SYDVKM. CDR3 nucleotides: TGTGCCAGCAGTTCCTGGACAGGGGGCAGTAAAGATACGCAGTATTTT. Translation: CASSSWTGGSKDTQYF.

V is TRBV7-3 and J is TRBJ2-3; 8 bases agree with TRBD2. V gave up 5 bases and J gave up 3 bases; unmatched junction bases: 10. This CDR3 is built from 16 residues. Germline CDR1 SGHTA, CDR2 FQGTGA. As DNA, the CDR3 is TGTGCCAGCAGCCGTACTAGCAGCGGGGGAACAGATACGCAGTATTTT. It codes for CASSRTSSGGTDTQYF. The full variable domain, completed using reference TRBV7-3 and TRBJ2-3, is GAGVSQTPSNKVTEKGKYVELRCDPISGHTALYWYRQSLGQGPEFLIYFQGTGAADDSGLPNDRFFAVRPEGSVSTLKIQRTERGDSAVYLCASSRTSSGGTDTQYFGPGTRLTVL.

This chain uses TRBV14 with TRBJ2-5; 8 positions match TRBD2. CDR3 length equals 15 residues. With 4 bases clipped from V and 5 bases from J, the junction kept 9 bases outside the gene matches. CDR1 is SGHDN and CDR2 is FVKESK in the germline V gene. CDR3 nucleotides: TGTGCCAGCAGCCTCCGGGAGGGGAGGTGGGAGACCCAGTACTTC. Translated: CASSLREGRWETQYF.

The CDR3 DNA is TGTGCTAGTGGCTTACTTTTGAAGAACACCGGGGAGCTGTTTTTT. Translating it yields CASGLLLKNTGELFF. The V and J genes are TRBV12-5 and TRBJ2-2; D gene ambiguous. V dropped 6 bases and J dropped 1 base, with 12 bases sitting between them. Germline CDR1 is LGHNT and CDR2 is FRNRAP. The CDR3 length is 15 residues.

The rearrangement uses TRBV19 and TRBJ1-4, with D maybe TRBD1 (6 bases). V gave up 7 bases and J gave up 2 bases, with 11 bases separating them. The germline V gene encodes CDR1 LNHDA and CDR2 SQIVND (reference sequence). This CDR3 contains 14 residues. This CDR3 is CASNHQGTNEKLFF. CDR3 bases: TGTGCCAGTAATCATCAGGGGACTAATGAAAAACTGTTTTTT.